Listed below are T cell receptor beta chains from one sample, sequenced in a study of T cell responses to AZD1222 COVID-19 vaccine. Clones were read by immunoSEQ multiplex PCR, and TCRdb kept only the in-frame ones, dropping some. In the table there are 50,000 to 65,000 clones, 80% to 95% of which are singletons. The source material was peripheral blood, sampled 28 days after the second dose of the MenACWY control vaccine. The source is an adult who received the MenACWY meningococcal vaccine as a control. CDR3s include the opening cysteine and the closing phenylalanine or tryptophan. D genes are given only for firm matches.

TRBV20-1 . CSASTGTRNSPLHF
TRBV7-9 . CASSLGQVGETQYF
TRBV12-3/TRBV12-4 . CASSAIDTQYF
TRBV4-1 TRBD2 CASSQEGSGKHYEQYF
TRBV18 . CASSPTGSINEKLFF
TRBV15 . CATSRVWLASQYF
TRBV28 . CASRPYGGGEQYF
TRBV19 . CASSTHDGQPQHF
TRBV6-2/TRBV6-3 TRBD2 CASSDPAGGSYEQYF
TRBV5-4 . CASSSPVNTEAFF